This T cell receptor beta chain derives from a study of blood T cell repertoires in COVID-19. The repertoire was sequenced with immunoSEQ multiplex PCR; TCRdb's copy has only in-frame clones and lacks some. The sample records about 140,000 clones, more than 75% being singletons. V gave up 4 bases and J gave up 1 base, with 7 bases separating them. Germline lookup yields CDR1 SNHLY and CDR2 FYNNEI. The CDR3 runs to 14 residues. The gene calls are TRBV2 and TRBJ2-2; the D is unclear. Sample: peripheral blood. This TCR was sampled from a man older than 75 with acute or convalescent COVID-19. CDR3 DNA: TGTGCCAGCAGTGTTTCCCAGAACACCGGGGAGCTGTTTTTT. Protein: CASSVSQNTGELFF. The variable domain in full, completed from reference TRBV2 and TRBJ2-2, reads EPEVTQTPSHQVTQMGQEVILRCVPISNHLYFYWYRQILGQKVEFLVSFYNNEISEKSEIFDDQFSVERPDGSNFTLKIRSTKLEDSAMYFCASSVSQNTGELFFGEGSRLTVL.